This TCR beta chain derives from a study of Ad26.COV2.S vaccination and SARS-CoV-2 variants. Study overall: Doses of Ad26.COV2.S were injected into muscle once or twice, 56 days apart.

Sequenced by immunoSEQ multiplex PCR; TCRdb stores in-frame clones only, minus some. The table records about 480,000 clones, roughly 87% of them present only once. Treatment noted: around 19 received Ad26.COV2.S at low or high dose, single or two shots; about 5 received placebo; per-sample allocation not given. Sampling was performed 63 days after the first vaccine or placebo injection. The CDR3 is made up of 14 amino acids. The germline V gene encodes CDR1 SNHLY and CDR2 FYNNEI. V was clipped by 7 bases and J by 8 bases, with 15 bases between them. The specimen comprised peripheral blood, sampled in a trial of Ad26.COV2.S vaccine versus placebo. This receptor was obtained from a person between 18 and 65 years old who received the Ad26.COV2.S COVID-19 vaccine or a placebo. The chain uses TRBV2 and TRBJ1-6; unclear D gene. CDR3 protein: CASITARGDSPLHF. DNA for the CDR3: TGTGCCAGCATCACGGCGCGGGGAGATTCACCCCTCCACTTT.